The 27 T cell receptor beta chains reported below all come from one sample, sequenced in a study of T cells during gluten challenge in celiac disease. Each cell's paired alpha and beta chains came from three nested multiplex PCRs covering all V genes. TCRdb re-analysed the single-cell sequencing reads in MiXCR, keeping a single row per CDR3 protein. This table has fewer than 700 distinct CDR3 sequences, under 50% appearing once. Lineage-negative, tetramer-binding CD3+ CD4+ cells lacking CD45RA and CD62L but expressing integrin beta7 were gated. Sequences were derived from gluten-specific CD4+ T cells sorted from blood using tetramers, sampled at baseline or on day 6, 14 or 28 of gluten challenge (not recorded which). The receptors derive from a female donor with celiac disease.

This clonotype appeared once. The V and J genes are TRBV19 and TRBJ1-4; D perhaps matches TRBD1 (5 bases). The germline V gene has CDR1 LNHDA and CDR2 SQIVND (reference sequence). V was pared by 7 bases and J by 8 bases, with 14 bases between. There are 13 residues in the CDR3. CDR3 region: CASTDSGGEKLFF. The CDR3 DNA reads as TGTGCCAGTACCGACTCCGGGGGAGAAAAACTGTTTTTT.

The chain links TRBV29-1 to TRBJ2-1, with TRBD2 matching over 11 bases. V dropped 7 bases and J dropped 12; count of bases not matched to a gene: 5. The germline V gene encodes CDR1 SQVTM and CDR2 ANQGSEA. CDR3 length equals 11 residues. CDR3 nucleotides: TGCAGCGGTGTAGCGGGAGGGGGGCAGTTCTTC. It encodes CSGVAGGGQFF.

This chain joins TRBV4-1 and TRBJ1-5, with D maybe TRBD1 (5 bases). V was clipped by 4 bases and J by 7 bases, with 14 bases between them. Germline loops: CDR1 MGHRA, CDR2 YSYEKL. This CDR3 contains 14 residues. The DNA for the CDR3 is TGCGCCAGCAGCCCACAGGTGGGGGTCCAGCCCCAGCATTTT. Residues: CASSPQVGVQPQHF.

By share, this clonotype ranks as large (0.1 to 1%). The chain employs TRBV6-1 and TRBJ1-3; D not certain. The germline V and J ends were trimmed by 5 bases and 2 bases, with 10 bases remaining between them. The CDR3 covers 14 residues. The germline V gene encodes CDR1 MNHNS and CDR2 SASEGT. The CDR3 DNA follows: TGTGCCAGCAGTCTCCGTTATCCTGGAAACACCATATATTTT. As protein: CASSLRYPGNTIYF.

This CDR3 reads CASRRLASFRGGSTDTQYF. The CDR3 region has the DNA TGTGCCAGCAGGCGTTTGGCCTCATTTAGGGGCGGAAGCACAGATACGCAGTATTTT. The rearrangement links TRBV7-2 to TRBJ2-3, with a tentative D call TRBD1 (5 bases). V lost 6 bases, J lost 0 bases, and 25 bases lay in between. Germline V CDR1 and CDR2: SGHTA, FQGNSA. The CDR3 loop spans 19 amino acids.

This clonotype is deemed large. The chain is built from TRBV28 and TRBJ1-6; 9 positions agree with TRBD1. The CDR3 sequence is 18 residues long. The V gene end was trimmed by 4 bases and the J gene end by 5 bases; junction bases not matched to a gene: 12. The germline V gene has CDR1 MDHEN and CDR2 SYDVKM. This CDR3 reads CASSYLVQGAGDNSPLHF. CDR3 in DNA: TGTGCCAGCAGTTATCTAGTACAGGGGGCGGGAGATAATTCACCCCTCCACTTT.

V usage is TRBV5-4 and J usage is TRBJ2-3; D not resolved. CDR1 and CDR2 from the germline V gene are SGHNT and YYREEE (reference sequence). The V and J ends lost 0 bases and 4 bases respectively, with 0 bases between them. The CDR3 is 11 residues long. The CDR3 DNA reads TGTGCCAGCAGCTTGGCAGATACGCAGTATTTT. Translated: CASSLADTQYF.

This chain uses TRBV7-2 with TRBJ2-5; D is undetermined. Germline V lookup: CDR1 SGHTA, CDR2 FQGNSA. The CDR3 has 13 residues. V was shortened by 6 bases and J by 5 bases, with 13 bases between the two germline ends. The CDR3: CASSVVDAETQYF. DNA of the CDR3: TGTGCCAGCAGTGTGGTGGACGCCGAGACCCAGTACTTC.

This clonotype was seen only a few times. The rearrangement uses TRBV12-3 or TRBV12-4 and TRBJ2-5, with 9 bases that match TRBD2. CDR3 length equals 13 residues. Losses at the gene ends were 6 bases for V and 3 bases for J; bases not matched to a gene: 2. The CDR3 DNA is TGTGCCAGCAGAGCGGGAGGTGAAGAGACCCAGTACTTC. This sequence encodes CASRAGGEETQYF.

This clonotype was recorded once. This sequence joins TRBV6-1 and TRBJ1-5, with D hard to call. The CDR3 sequence is 13 residues long. Germline values: CDR1 MNHNS, CDR2 SASEGT. The V and J ends lost 3 bases and 8 bases respectively, with 11 bases between them. In DNA form, the CDR3 reads TGTGCCAGCAGTGAGGAACGGAGGGAGCCCCAGCATTTT. This gives the protein CASSEERREPQHF.

The V call is TRBV5-1, the J call TRBJ2-5; weak D call: TRBD1 (5 bases). The V gene lost 0 bases and the J gene lost 2 bases, with 5 bases spanning the gap. This CDR3 has 13 amino acids. The germline gives CDR1 SGHRS, CDR2 YFSETQ. The CDR3 here is CASSLGQQETQYF. The CDR3, as DNA: TGCGCCAGCAGCTTGGGACAGCAAGAGACCCAGTACTTC.

The sample holds a few counts of this clonotype. No DNA is shown, since the ends of the CDR3 on it are uncertain; the CDR3 is the one TCRdb lists. The chain joins TRBV7-9 to TRBJ1-1. The germline V gene has CDR1 SEHNR and CDR2 FQNEAQ (reference sequence). The CDR3 region is 13 residues in length, termini included. The CDR3 spells CASSFGEGTEAFF.

The gene calls are TRBV28 and TRBJ2-3, with D unresolved. With 3 bases removed from V and 0 bases from J, the gap between germline ends came to 4 bases. The CDR3 is 13 residues long. The germline gives CDR1 MDHEN, CDR2 SYDVKM. Written as DNA, the CDR3 is TGTGCCAGCAGTTTTGGTAGCACAGATACGCAGTATTTT. Its translation is CASSFGSTDTQYF.

This chain joins TRBV6-6 and TRBJ1-2, with D unresolved. Germline values: CDR1 MNHNY, CDR2 SVGAGI (reference sequence). The V end lost 4 bases, the J end lost 4 bases, and 7 bases lay between the germline ends. This CDR3 is 12 amino acids long. For the CDR3, the DNA is TGTGCCAGCAGTTCCAGAAGCTATGGCTACACCTTC. Protein product: CASSSRSYGYTF.

The V gene is TRBV4-1, the J gene TRBJ2-1, with 7 bases aligning to TRBD1. The CDR3 is made up of 14 amino acids. From germline, CDR1 is MGHRA and CDR2 YSYEKL. V lost 2 bases and J lost 8; bases outside the gene matches: 6. CDR3 sequence: CASSQPTGIDEQFF. DNA of the CDR3: TGCGCCAGCAGCCAACCGACAGGGATCGATGAGCAGTTCTTC.

This chain uses TRBV20-1 with TRBJ2-7; D call uncertain. With 3 bases removed from V and 0 bases from J, the gap between germline ends came to 15 bases. CDR3 length: 15 amino acids. Per germline, CDR1 DFQATT and CDR2 SNEGSKA (reference sequence). CDR3 nucleotides: TGCAGTGCTAGCCCCGACGACATGGGCTCCTACGAGCAGTACTTC. Its translation: CSASPDDMGSYEQYF.

This clonotype was counted only a few times. The chain has TRBV28 and TRBJ1-2; 8 bases fit TRBD1. The CDR3 is made up of 13 amino acids. J was trimmed by 7 bases and V by 5 bases; bases with no gene match: 6. CDR1 and CDR2 (germline): MDHEN, SYDVKM. CDR3 loop: CASSGQGWGGYTF. The CDR3 bases are TGTGCCAGCAGTGGACAGGGTTGGGGTGGCTACACCTTC.

The V and J genes are TRBV11-3 and TRBJ2-1; D gene uncertain. Germline V lookup: CDR1 SGHNT, CDR2 YENEEA. Trimming left V 3 bases short and J 5 bases short, with 11 bases between. The CDR3 is 14 amino acids. As DNA, the CDR3 is TGTGCCAGCAGCTTGGGTGGCGGTCACAATGAGCAGTTCTTC. Residues: CASSLGGGHNEQFF.

This clonotype was counted only a few times. The V gene is TRBV27, the J gene TRBJ1-1; no firm D call. The CDR3 spans 13 residues. Trimming removed 6 bases at V and 6 bases at J, with 14 bases between. Germline CDR1 MNHEY, CDR2 SMNVEV (reference sequence). The CDR3 DNA follows: TGTGCCAGCAGCCCCTACCCGGTCGCTGAAGCTTTCTTT. Amino acids: CASSPYPVAEAFF.

The CDR3, as DNA: TGCAGTGCTAGCCCGACAGGGGATAATTTCGGGAACTATGGCTACACCTTC. Translation gives CSASPTGDNFGNYGYTF. This chain connects TRBV20-1 to TRBJ1-2; the match to TRBD1 covers 8 bases. The CDR3 length is 17 residues. The V and J ends lost 3 bases and 2 bases, in that order; junction bases with no gene match: 14. Germline loops: CDR1 DFQATT, CDR2 SNEGSKA (reference sequence).

This clonotype was counted ten times or more. The chain couples TRBV12-3 or TRBV12-4 to TRBJ1-1, with D perhaps TRBD1 (5 bases). Trimming cost V 3 bases and J 11 bases, with 19 bases left between them. The CDR3 sequence is 14 residues long. The CDR3 bases are TGTGCCAGCAGTTTTTACAGGTCCATGGGGAACGCTTTCTTT. Protein sequence: CASSFYRSMGNAFF.

The rearrangement joins TRBV12-3 or TRBV12-4 to TRBJ2-3; TRBD2 matches 8 bases. V was clipped by 8 bases and J by 0 bases; unmatched bases: 7. The CDR3 contains 15 residues. The CDR3 is CASSIREGSTDTQYF. In nucleotides, the CDR3 is TGTGCCAGCTCCATTCGGGAGGGGAGCACAGATACGCAGTATTTT.

This clonotype is termed hyperexpanded. The CDR3 here is CASSPLQGHEQFF. The DNA of the CDR3 is TGTGCCAGCAGCCCCCTACAGGGACATGAGCAGTTCTTC. This rearrangement joins TRBV5-6 to TRBJ2-1, with D perhaps TRBD1 (6 bases). CDR1 is SGHDT, CDR2 YYEEEE, per germline. The CDR3 contains 13 residues. Trimming stripped 4 bases from V and 8 bases from J, with 13 bases between.

The sample holds one count of this clonotype. CDR3: CSAIGPKNIQYF. The CDR3 DNA sequence: TGCAGTGCCATCGGGCCCAAAAACATTCAGTACTTC. V usage is TRBV20-1 and J usage is TRBJ2-4; D not certain. This CDR3 is 12 amino acids long. Trimming removed 6 bases at V and 2 bases at J, with 8 bases between. In germline, CDR1 is DFQATT, CDR2 SNEGSKA (reference sequence).

V and J are TRBV10-2 and TRBJ2-3, with D perhaps matching TRBD1 (6 bases). CDR1 WSHSY and CDR2 SAAADI come from the germline V gene. This CDR3 is built from 15 residues. Between the trimmed V and J ends, which lost 2 bases and 3 bases, there was a span of 12 bases. The CDR3 reads CASSELRGTTDTQYF. The DNA of the CDR3 is TGCGCCAGCAGTGAGCTCAGGGGAACTACAGATACGCAGTATTTT.

The V and J genes are TRBV6-5 and TRBJ2-2, with no clear D. Trimming removed 6 bases at V and 5 bases at J, with 7 bases between. The CDR3 spans 12 residues. CDR1 MNHEY and CDR2 SVGAGI come from the germline V gene. The CDR3 is CASRLGTGELFF. In DNA form, the CDR3 reads TGTGCCAGCAGACTTGGGACCGGGGAGCTGTTTTTT.

This chain connects TRBV28 to TRBJ2-3; 8 positions agree with TRBD1. Trimming at V came to 2 bases and at J to 1 base, leaving 5 bases not matched to a gene. The CDR3 spans 16 residues. Per the germline V gene, CDR1 is MDHEN and CDR2 is SYDVKM. CDR3 nucleotides: TGTGCCAGCAGTTTACAGGGGGCAGGGGGCACAGATACGCAGTATTTT. This gives the protein CASSLQGAGGTDTQYF.